The clone carrying this T cell receptor beta chain occurred many times. One entry per CDR3 protein results from TCRdb running MiXCR on the multiplex PCR reads. Of tens of thousands of distinct CDR3 sequences in the sample, around 23% are singletons; the top ten hold approximately 8.1%. This entry comes from a study of breast tumors, draining lymph nodes, adjacent tissues. Germline V gene data show CDR1 as DFQATT and CDR2 as SNEGSKA (reference sequence). The CDR3 totals 15 residues. The junction had 3 bases not matched to a gene; V was cut back by 0 bases and J by 4 bases. Source material: breast tumor tissue. The clonotype comes from a female donor with breast cancer. Some clones in this sample may be carry-over from other donors' samples. The chain carries TRBV20-1 and TRBJ1-6; 7 nucleotides agree with TRBD1. Written as DNA, the CDR3 is TGCAGTGCTAGAGAGGCAGGGGGATATAATTCACCCCTCCACTTT. Translating it yields CSAREAGGYNSPLHF.